The following is a TCR beta chain sequence with its context. Those enrolled in Seattle joined during active infection and were followed longitudinally afterward. This entry is derived from a study of blood T cell repertoires in COVID-19. Turning to the study itself: The United States, Italy and Spain were the sources of the acute and convalescent COVID-19 samples.

Here immunoSEQ multiplex PCR was the method, and the copy in TCRdb shows in-frame clones only, minus some. Of about 150,000 clones in the sample, about 87% were seen once. The V and J ends lost 8 bases and 12 bases respectively, with 19 bases between them. The germline V gene has CDR1 MNHEY and CDR2 SVGAGI. CDR3 length: 12 amino acids. The V call is TRBV6-5, the J call TRBJ2-5, with a weak D call TRBD1 (6 bases). Input material: peripheral blood. The TCR sequence derives from a human donor with COVID-19, enrolled during active disease. The donor label of this sample is uncertain. CDR3 amino acids: CASRRDTRSEYF. CDR3 in DNA: TGTGCCAGCCGCAGGGACACACGATCGGAGTACTTC.